This is a list of T cell receptor beta chains from one sample in a study of shared clonotypes between healthy human individuals. Repertoires were generated with immunoSEQ multiplex PCR, while TCRdb's copy carries only in-frame clones and drops some. This table holds approximately 1,000,000 clones, around 77% found once. The sample taken for sequencing was memory CD4+ T cells from PBMCs. The origin of the receptors is a man between 18 and 29 years old in good health. Some clones in this sample may be carry-over from other donors' samples. Each CDR3 is given without its conserved first and last residue.

>TRBJ1-2|12|TRBV21-1
ASSNAHRGYGYT
>TRBJ2-4|14|TRBV18
ASSPLDRGVKNIQY
>TRBJ1-2|12|TRBV7-2
ASSSDNYNGGYT
>TRBJ2-5|13|TRBV19
ASSFRDRGGETQY
>TRBJ1-4|13|TRBV2
ASSDQGAANEKLF
>TRBJ2-7|11|TRBV6-5
ASSLDPESEQY
>TRBJ2-2|12|TRBV19
ASRAQGGSGELF
>TRBJ2-7|12|TRBV11-3
ASSPGTGEAEQY
>TRBJ1-5|13|TRBV5-1
ASSDQGAANQPQH
>TRBJ2-3|14|TRBV5-8
ASSLGSSKPTDTQY
>TRBJ2-2|11|TRBV29-1
SGGQSNTGELF
>TRBJ2-3|14|TRBV5-1
ASSPQLAVSTDTQY
>TRBJ1-2|13|TRBV28
ASSLGGQGAYGYT
>TRBJ2-2|14|TRBV27
ASSFRDRGGSGELF
>TRBJ2-2|16|TRBV7-9
ASSLSLTGTINTGELF
>TRBJ1-3|12|TRBV7-8
ASSLSVSGNTIY
>TRBJ1-1|12|TRBV28
ASSFLQGANVAF
>TRBJ1-4|12|TRBV19
ASTRGATNEKLF
>TRBJ2-7|11|TRBV6-6
ASSSGTSGARY
>TRBJ1-5|12|TRBV2
ASSATGEIQPQH
>TRBJ2-7|12|TRBV6-5
ASRKGQGSYEQY
>TRBJ1-3|14|TRBV7-2
ASSFGTGGTGNTIY
>TRBJ1-2|11|TRBV5-1
ASSGEGYYGYT
>TRBJ1-3|12|TRBV2
ASSEQGTGNTIY
>TRBJ2-2|13|TRBV19
ASTPGLGATGELF
>TRBJ1-4|13|TRBV5-4
ASSPRDRDNEKLF
>TRBJ1-1|13|TRBV30
AWSVEGGGTGEAF
>TRBJ1-1|13|TRBV5-1
ASSLRGSMNTEAF
>TRBJ2-2|13|TRBV4-1
ASSQETGVGGELF
>TRBJ1-1|12|TRBV7-6
ASSAGQLNTEAF
>TRBJ2-7|13|TRBV2
ASSVRLAGASEQY
>TRBJ1-4|12|TRBV5-1
ASAQGIRSEKLF
>TRBJ2-4|14|TRBV7-8
ASSAIAGDAKNIQY
>TRBJ1-3|13|TRBV6-6
ASSSLGVSGNTIY
>TRBJ1-5|13|TRBV7-9
ASSSWDSSGQPQH
>TRBJ2-5|13|TRBV28
ASSPGGRAGETQY
>TRBJ2-1|14|TRBV5-4
ASSPGTSAAYNEQF
>TRBJ1-5|14|TRBV28
ASSFLDIYSNQPQH
>TRBJ2-1|12|TRBV19
ASSIVGDNNEQF
>TRBJ2-6|11|TRBV7-9
ASSLVWANVLT
>TRBJ2-2|11|TRBV28
ASSSLRTGELF
>TRBJ2-3|12|TRBV19
ASRPGSGTDTQY
>TRBJ2-7|11|TRBV5-3
AAVLSLAYEQY
>TRBJ2-2|14|TRBV7-9
ASSLDNGPIHGELF
>TRBJ2-1|13|TRBV5-4
ASSLEAGGHNEQF
>TRBJ1-2|13|TRBV6-1
ASSASGTGVYGYT
>TRBJ2-2|12|TRBV5-1
ASSQHKNTGELF
>TRBJ2-3|12|TRBV27
ASSLGWGADTQY
>TRBJ1-5|13|TRBV28
ASRPPGIPNQPQH
>TRBJ2-3|11|TRBV7-3
ASSRKLGDTQY
>TRBJ2-3|10|TRBV12-5
ASGLEADTQY
>TRBJ1-5|14|TRBV28
ASSPSGTGGSQPQH
>TRBJ2-3|13|TRBV7-9
ASSLGGQSSDTQY